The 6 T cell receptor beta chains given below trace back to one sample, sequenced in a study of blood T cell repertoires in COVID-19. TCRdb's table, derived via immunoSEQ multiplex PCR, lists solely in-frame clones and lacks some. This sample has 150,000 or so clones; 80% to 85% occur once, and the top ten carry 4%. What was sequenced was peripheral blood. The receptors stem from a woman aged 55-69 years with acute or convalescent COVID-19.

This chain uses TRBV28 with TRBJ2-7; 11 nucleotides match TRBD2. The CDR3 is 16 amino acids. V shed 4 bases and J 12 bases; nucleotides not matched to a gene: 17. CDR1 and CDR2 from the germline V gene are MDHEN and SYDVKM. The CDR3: CASSSTRGLAASRGYF. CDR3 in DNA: TGTGCCAGCAGTTCTACACGGGGACTAGCGGCCTCCCGGGGGTACTTC.

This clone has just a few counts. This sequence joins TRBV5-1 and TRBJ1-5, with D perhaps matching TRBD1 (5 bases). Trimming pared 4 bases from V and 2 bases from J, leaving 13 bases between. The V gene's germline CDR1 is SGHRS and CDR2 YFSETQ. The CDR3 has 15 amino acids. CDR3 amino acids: CASSPVGGGNQPQHF. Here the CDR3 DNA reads TGCGCCAGCAGCCCCGTTGGGGGGGGCAATCAGCCCCAGCATTTT.

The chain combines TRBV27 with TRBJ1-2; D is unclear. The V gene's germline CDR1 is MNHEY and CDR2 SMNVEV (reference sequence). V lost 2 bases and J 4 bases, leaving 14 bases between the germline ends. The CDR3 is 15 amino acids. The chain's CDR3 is CASSLTGHSLYGYTF. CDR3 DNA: TGTGCCAGCAGTTTAACCGGCCACAGTCTCTATGGCTACACCTTC.

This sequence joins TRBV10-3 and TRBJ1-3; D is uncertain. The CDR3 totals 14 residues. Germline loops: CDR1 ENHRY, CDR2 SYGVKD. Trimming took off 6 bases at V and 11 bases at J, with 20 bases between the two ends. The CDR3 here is CAISPPPGETPIYF. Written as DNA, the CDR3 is TGTGCCATCAGCCCACCCCCTGGGGAGACACCCATATATTTT.

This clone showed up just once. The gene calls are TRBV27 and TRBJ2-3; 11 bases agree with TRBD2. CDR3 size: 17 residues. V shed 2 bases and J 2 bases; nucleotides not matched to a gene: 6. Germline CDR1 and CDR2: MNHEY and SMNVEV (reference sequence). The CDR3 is CASSLTSGSLFTDTQYF. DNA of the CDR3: TGTGCCAGCAGTTTAACTAGCGGGAGCCTTTTCACAGATACGCAGTATTTT.

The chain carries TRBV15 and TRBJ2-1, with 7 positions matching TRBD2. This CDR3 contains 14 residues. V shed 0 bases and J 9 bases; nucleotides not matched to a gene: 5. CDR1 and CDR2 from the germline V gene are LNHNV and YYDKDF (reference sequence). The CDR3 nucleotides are TGTGCCACCAGCAGAGATGGACTAGGGGCTGAGCAGTTCTTC. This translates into CATSRDGLGAEQFF.